This T cell receptor (beta chain) came from a study of T cell responses to AZD1222 COVID-19 vaccine. Points from the study as a whole: Only a handful of AZD1222 recipients, more than 5 in all, had baseline seropositivity. Donors were largely white British and mainly female; clonal diversity was possibly underestimated.

With respect to this clone: Its antigen remains unidentified.

After removal of 4 bases from V and 1 base from J, the junction contained 10 bases not matched to a gene. Germline values: CDR1 SGHRS, CDR2 YFSETQ. The CDR3 has 16 amino acids. Samples with a second dose at about 4 or about 12 weeks were pooled together. Assay: immunoSEQ multiplex PCR; the TCRdb copy retains only in-frame clones and omits some. The sample includes about 120,000 clones, roughly 93% of them seen just once. This rearrangement joins TRBV5-1 to TRBJ1-1, with 7 bases identical to TRBD1. The material sequenced was peripheral blood, taken 28 days after the second AZD1222 dose. The receptor was isolated from an adult who received the AZD1222 COVID-19 vaccine. CDR3 sequence (DNA): TGCGCCAGCAGCGGAGCAGGGGGATTGACGAACACTGAAGCTTTCTTT. It specifies CASSGAGGLTNTEAFF.